This TCR beta chain is drawn from a study of T cells after yellow fever vaccination. The study's findings and limits: Peaking faster, on day 5 versus 15, the secondary response was nonetheless weaker.

MiXCR, applied by TCRdb to the 5' RACE reads, yields one record per CDR3 protein. Of about 400,000 distinct CDR3 sequences listed, about 6.2% are singletons. In this sample, this clonotype turned up many times. The target antigen is unknown. The CDR3 is made up of 17 amino acids. V lost 6 bases and J lost 4; bases outside the gene matches: 18. The germline CDR1 and CDR2 sequences are SQVTM and ANQGSEA. Sample: PBMCs, taken 5 days after the yellow fever booster vaccination. This sequence was found in a man younger than 40 who received the YFV17D yellow fever vaccine. The chain uses TRBV29-1 and TRBJ2-1, with 7 bases that match TRBD1. DNA for the CDR3: TGCAGCGTAATAGGGGACAGCCCCTCCCGGAGATACAATGAGCAGTTCTTC. This sequence encodes CSVIGDSPSRRYNEQFF.